These T cell receptor beta chains were read from a single sample in a study of blood T cell repertoires in COVID-19. Clones were sequenced by immunoSEQ multiplex PCR, and TCRdb holds only the in-frame ones, with some missing. The sample holds approximately 220,000 clones, 70% to 90% seen once. Sequenced material: peripheral blood. These receptors were taken from a woman older than 75 with acute or convalescent COVID-19. CDR3s include the opening cysteine and the closing phenylalanine or tryptophan. A D gene is named only where the DNA matches it firmly. Some rows have no size entry. The others give once, few or many, or a class for an expanded clone.

D gene	clone size	J gene	V gene	CDR3 DNA	CDR3 protein
-	-	TRBJ1-4	TRBV30	TGTGCCTGGAGTCAAAAGGGGCTTAGGAATGAAAAACTGTTTTTT	CAWSQKGLRNEKLFF
-	-	TRBJ1-4	TRBV30	TGTGCCTGGAGTGTGTCAGGGAATGAAAAACTGTTTTTT	CAWSVSGNEKLFF
TRBD2	-	TRBJ2-1	TRBV5-1	TGCGCCAGCAGCTGGCGGGGGGCCGATGAGCAGTTCTTC	CASSWRGADEQFF
-	many	TRBJ2-7	TRBV18	TGTGCCAGCTCCGCGGGCCTTCCCTCCTACGAGCAGTACTTC	CASSAGLPSYEQYF
-	-	TRBJ1-6	TRBV5-1	TGCGCCAGCAGCTTGGTATCGCAGACTTTCTCCTATAATTCACCCCTCCACTTT	CASSLVSQTFSYNSPLHF
-	once	TRBJ2-2	TRBV6-5	TGTGCCAGCAGTTACTCGGGGAGTTTGAACACCGGGGAGCTGTTTTTT	CASSYSGSLNTGELFF
TRBD1	-	TRBJ1-2	TRBV2	TGTGCCAGCAGTGAGCTGGGACAGAATTATGGCTACACCTTC	CASSELGQNYGYTF
-	once	TRBJ1-4	TRBV16	TGTGCCAGCAGCCAATTAACAGGGATGCGAGAAAAACTGTTTTTT	CASSQLTGMREKLFF
TRBD1	-	TRBJ1-1	TRBV10-3	TGTGCCATCAGTGGACAGGGAGGGAACACTGAAGCTTTCTTT	CAISGQGGNTEAFF
-	-	TRBJ1-6	TRBV7-9	TGTGCCAGCTCTCGGGATAATTCACCCCTCCACTTT	CASSRDNSPLHF
TRBD1	-	TRBJ1-2	TRBV19	TGTGCCAGTAGTAGGTGGACAGGCGAACCGATCTATGGCTACACCTTC	CASSRWTGEPIYGYTF
-	-	TRBJ2-1	TRBV19	TGTGCCAGTAGAACTGCAGGCGGGTACAATGAGCAGTTCTTC	CASRTAGGYNEQFF
-	-	TRBJ2-7	TRBV27	TGTGCCAGCAGTTTGGGGGTCCTGAGGACGGGAGCCTACGAGCAGTACTTC	CASSLGVLRTGAYEQYF
-	-	TRBJ2-2	TRBV7-6	TGTGCCAGCAGCCGATCACTACACACCCCGAACACCGGGGAGCTGTTTTTT	CASSRSLHTPNTGELFF
TRBD1	-	TRBJ2-7	TRBV15	TGTGCCACCAGCACCCTAGGGACAGGCAACTCCTACGAGCAGTACTTC	CATSTLGTGNSYEQYF
-	-	TRBJ1-4	TRBV4-3	TGCGCCAGCAGCCAACCCGGGACTTTTGGCGAAAAACTGTTTTTT	CASSQPGTFGEKLFF
-	-	TRBJ2-7	TRBV7-2	TGTGCCAGCAGTAACAAAGACTGGGGAGTATTTAACGAGCAGTACTTC	CASSNKDWGVFNEQYF
-	-	TRBJ1-2	TRBV6-5	TGTGCCAGCACTGGCACAGGGAAGAATTTAGGGGGCTACACCTTC	CASTGTGKNLGGYTF
-	-	TRBJ2-5	TRBV9	TGTGCCAGCAGCGTAGAGGGGGGGCAGAGACCAGAGACCCAGTACTTC	CASSVEGGQRPETQYF
TRBD1	-	TRBJ1-6	TRBV5-4	TGTGCCAGCAGCTTGGACAGGGGGCTTTCGAATAATTCACCCCTCCACTTT	CASSLDRGLSNNSPLHF
-	few	TRBJ1-5	TRBV27	TGTGCCAGCAGAGAGAGGGTAGGCAATCAGCCCCAGCATTTT	CASRERVGNQPQHF
-	-	TRBJ1-6	TRBV19	TGTGCCAGTAGCCTGCAAGGCCCTCTAGGCAATTCACCCCTCCACTTT	CASSLQGPLGNSPLHF
TRBD2	-	TRBJ2-1	TRBV10-2	TGCGCCAGCAGTGAGGTAGGACTAGCGGGAGTGGATGAGCAGTTCTTC	CASSEVGLAGVDEQFF
-	-	TRBJ1-5	TRBV6-2/TRBV6-3	TGTGCCAGCAGTAGCGGACGGCGAGGTTCCCAGCATTTT	CASSSGRRGSQHF
TRBD1	-	TRBJ1-1	TRBV6-5	TGTGCCAGCAGCGCCCAGGGGGCTATGAACACTGAAGCTTTCTTT	CASSAQGAMNTEAFF
TRBD1	-	TRBJ1-1	TRBV9	TGTGCCAGCAGCTCCCAGACAGGGCCGATGAACACTGAAGCTTTCTTT	CASSSQTGPMNTEAFF
TRBD1	-	TRBJ2-2	TRBV7-2	TGTGCCAGCAGCTTAGCAGGACAGGGTGTCGGGGAGCTGTTTTTT	CASSLAGQGVGELFF
-	-	TRBJ1-4	TRBV30	TGTGCCTGGAGTAGACGGGGGGCTAATGAAAAACTGTTTTTT	CAWSRRGANEKLFF
-	-	TRBJ1-6	TRBV19	TGTGCCAGTACTGAAACAGGGAGCACCTATAATTCACCCCTCCACTTT	CASTETGSTYNSPLHF
TRBD2	-	TRBJ2-7	TRBV4-1	TGCGCCAGCAGCCAATCGTATAGCGGGGCTCCCTACGAGCAGTACTTC	CASSQSYSGAPYEQYF
TRBD2	-	TRBJ2-1	TRBV24-1	TGTGCCACCAGTGATTCGAGCCTAGCGGGGGCCTACAATGAGCAGTTCTTC	CATSDSSLAGAYNEQFF
TRBD2	-	TRBJ2-7	TRBV30	TGTGCCTGGAGTTTAAGACTAGCACAGCAGTACTTC	CAWSLRLAQQYF
TRBD1	once	TRBJ1-6	TRBV10-1	TGCGCCAGCAGGTGGGACAGGGACCGGGATTCAAACTCACCCCTCCACTTT	CASRWDRDRDSNSPLHF
TRBD2	once	TRBJ2-1	TRBV4-2	TGTGCCAGCAGCCAAACTAGCGGGAATTACAATGAGCAGTTCTTC	CASSQTSGNYNEQFF
-	-	TRBJ1-3	TRBV5-1	TGCGCCAGCAGCTTGGAAGGACATCTCTCTGGAAACACCATATATTTT	CASSLEGHLSGNTIYF
-	-	TRBJ2-1	TRBV2	TGTGCCAGCAGTGTAGCCTACAATGAGCAGTTCTTC	CASSVAYNEQFF
-	-	TRBJ1-5	TRBV7-8	TGTGCCAGCAGCTTAACGGTTCAGCCCCAGCATTTT	CASSLTVQPQHF
-	-	TRBJ2-1	TRBV6-5	TGTGCCAGCAGGTTTCAGGGGACGTACAATGAGCAGTTCTTC	CASRFQGTYNEQFF
-	-	TRBJ1-1	TRBV10-3	TGTGCCATCAGTGAAGAGTACACTGAAGCTTTCTTT	CAISEEYTEAFF
-	once	TRBJ2-7	TRBV4-3	TGCGCCAGCAGCCAAGTCGGGGCCTACGAGCAGTACTTC	CASSQVGAYEQYF
-	-	TRBJ1-2	TRBV5-5	TGTGCCAGCAGCGAAGACTTAGACTATGGCTACACCTTC	CASSEDLDYGYTF
TRBD2	-	TRBJ2-2	TRBV11-2	TGTGCCAGCAGCTCTCAAGCGGGGGCCTACACCGGGGAGCTGTTTTTT	CASSSQAGAYTGELFF
TRBD1	once	TRBJ1-5	TRBV4-1	TGCGCCAGCAGCGGGACAGGGGGTATCGGACAGCCCCAGCATTTT	CASSGTGGIGQPQHF
-	-	TRBJ1-4	TRBV19	TGTGCCAGTAGGGACAGCTATGGAGGTGAAAAACTGTTTTTT	CASRDSYGGEKLFF
-	-	TRBJ1-1	TRBV14	TGTGCCAGCAGCCAGGCAGTCCACACTGAAGCTTTCTTT	CASSQAVHTEAFF
TRBD1	-	TRBJ1-4	TRBV19	TGTGCCAGTACCAGGGGGCAGGGAGGCGAAAAACTGTTTTTT	CASTRGQGGEKLFF
-	-	TRBJ2-1	TRBV11-2	TGTGCCAGCAGCTTAGACCCGGAGGGGAATGAGCAGTTCTTC	CASSLDPEGNEQFF
TRBD1	-	TRBJ1-2	TRBV27	TGTGCCAGCAGCTCAACCCTCGGACAGGCAGTTGGCTACACCTTC	CASSSTLGQAVGYTF
-	-	TRBJ2-7	TRBV13	TGTGCCAGCAGCGACAGGAGAACACAGTACTTC	CASSDRRTQYF
-	once	TRBJ1-3	TRBV7-9	TGTGCCAGCAGCTTAGGCAGTTCTGGAAACACCATATATTTT	CASSLGSSGNTIYF
-	-	TRBJ1-5	TRBV27	TGTGCCAGCAGTTTGGGGGACACGGGACAGCATTTT	CASSLGDTGQHF
-	-	TRBJ2-5	TRBV30	TGTGCCTGGAGCGGGGGTCGGTGGGAGACCCAGTACTTC	CAWSGGRWETQYF
-	-	TRBJ1-6	TRBV11-2	TGTGCCAGCAGCACCGTCCCCGGGACTGAGTATAATTCACCCCTCCACTTT	CASSTVPGTEYNSPLHF
-	-	TRBJ2-3	TRBV19	TGTGCCAGTTCCCGTAGGGCCGAGCAGGGAGATACGCAGTATTTT	CASSRRAEQGDTQYF
TRBD1	-	TRBJ1-6	TRBV3-1/TRBV3-2	TGTGCCAGCAGCCAGCCGCAAACGACAGGGGTAGATTCACCCCTCCACTTT	CASSQPQTTGVDSPLHF